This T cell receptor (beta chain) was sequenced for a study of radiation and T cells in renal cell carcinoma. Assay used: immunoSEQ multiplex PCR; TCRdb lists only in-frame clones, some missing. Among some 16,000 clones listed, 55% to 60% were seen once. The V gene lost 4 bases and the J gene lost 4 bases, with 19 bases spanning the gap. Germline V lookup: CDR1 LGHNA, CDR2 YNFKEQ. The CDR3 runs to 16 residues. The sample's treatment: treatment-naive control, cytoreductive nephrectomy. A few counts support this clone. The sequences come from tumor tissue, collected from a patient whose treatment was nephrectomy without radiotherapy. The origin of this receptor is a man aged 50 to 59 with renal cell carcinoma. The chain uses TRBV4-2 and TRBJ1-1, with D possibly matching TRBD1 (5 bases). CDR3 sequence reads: CASSRGSGIGATEAFF. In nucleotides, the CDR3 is TGTGCCAGCAGCCGAGGGTCAGGGATCGGGGCCACTGAAGCTTTCTTT.